The clone carrying this T cell receptor (beta chain) was detected once. The table came from immunoSEQ multiplex PCR; TCRdb's copy has only in-frame clones and leaves some out. Here the sample spans fewer than 95,000 clones, about three quarters being singletons. This specimen belongs to a study of blood T cell repertoires in COVID-19. J gave up 2 bases and V 4 bases, and 11 bases lay outside the gene matches. Germline assignment: CDR1 PRHDT and CDR2 FYEKMQ (reference sequence). The CDR3 consists of 17 residues. The V call is TRBV13, the J call TRBJ2-7, with 10 bases fitting TRBD1. Specimen: peripheral blood. The TCR sequence derives from a woman of 80 years or more with acute or convalescent COVID-19. This CDR3 is CASSSLTDRGLTYEQYF. CDR3 coding DNA: TGTGCCAGCAGCTCCCTCACCGACAGGGGGCTCACCTACGAGCAGTACTTC.